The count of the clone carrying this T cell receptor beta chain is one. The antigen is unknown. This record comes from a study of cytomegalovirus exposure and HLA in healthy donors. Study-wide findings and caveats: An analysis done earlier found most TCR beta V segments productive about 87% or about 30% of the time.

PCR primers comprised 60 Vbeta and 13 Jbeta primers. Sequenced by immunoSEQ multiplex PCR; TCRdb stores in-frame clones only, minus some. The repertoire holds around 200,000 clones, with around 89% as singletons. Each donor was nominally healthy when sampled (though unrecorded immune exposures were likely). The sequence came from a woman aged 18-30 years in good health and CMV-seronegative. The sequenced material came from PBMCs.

CDR3 in amino acids: CASSSTGTGDSPLHF. The CDR3, as DNA: TGTGCCAGCAGCTCCACCGGGACAGGGGATTCACCCCTCCACTTT. The chain carries TRBV7-2 and TRBJ1-6, with 10 bases lining up with TRBD1. The CDR3 spans 15 residues. The J segment lost 8 bases and the V segment lost 4 bases, leaving 5 bases of the junction unmatched. Per germline, CDR1 SGHTA and CDR2 FQGNSA. Using reference TRBV7-2 and TRBJ1-6 for the parts outside the CDR3, the full variable domain is GAGVSQSPSNKVTEKGKDVELRCDPISGHTALYWYRQSLGQGLEFLIYFQGNSAPDKSGLPSDRFSAERTGGSVSTLTIQRTQQEDSAVYLCASSSTGTGDSPLHFGNGTRLTVT.